The 22 T cell receptor beta chains given below trace back to one sample, sequenced in a study of OX40 agonist ivuxolimab in advanced cancers. Clones were sequenced by immunoSEQ multiplex PCR, and TCRdb holds only the in-frame ones, with some missing. The table records about 72,000 clones, over 70% of them present only once. The sequencing here drew on CD4+ or CD8+ T cells sorted from blood, taken in a trial of the OX40 agonist ivuxolimab. These receptor sequences come from an adult with an advanced solid tumor such as melanoma, head and neck, liver or kidney cancer.

The J gene is TRBJ2-1, the V gene TRBV12-2; the DNA was not compared with TRBD2, the D call given in the table. TRBV12-2 is a documented pseudogene. CDR3 length equals 15 residues. CDR3 nucleotide sequence: TGTGCAAGTCGCTGCAATGGATGTACCGGGACTAGCAAGTTCTTC. The encoded protein is CASRCNGCTGTSKFF.

This chain uses TRBV19 with TRBJ2-2; TRBD2 matches at 9 bases. V trimming: 3 bases; J trimming: 6 bases; junction bases outside the gene matches: 5. Per germline, CDR1 LNHDA and CDR2 SQIVND (reference sequence). The CDR3 extends over 15 amino acids. In DNA, the CDR3 is TGTGCCAGTAGTATGTGGCGGGAGGGATCCGGGGAGCTGTTTTTT. It encodes CASSMWREGSGELFF.

This clone was recorded a few times. V is TRBV2 and J is TRBJ2-5; D may be TRBD1 (6 bases). With the DNA end fitting TRBJ2-7 better, the J assignment may be wrong. The CDR3 contains 12 residues. CDR1 is SNHLY and CDR2 is FYNNEI in the germline V gene. CDR3 residues: CASSDQGYEQYF. CDR3 sequence (DNA): TGTGCCAGCAGTGATCAGGGGTACGAGCAGTACTTC.

This clone was observed a single time. The chain joins TRBV19 to TRBJ2-1; TRBD2 matches at 14 bases. Trimming at V came to 4 bases and at J to 7 bases, leaving 3 bases not matched to a gene. This CDR3 region has 15 residues. The germline V gene encodes CDR1 LNHDA and CDR2 SQIVND (reference sequence). The CDR3 sequence: CASSTGLAGVNEQFF. CDR3 sequence (DNA): TGTGCCAGTAGTACGGGACTAGCGGGGGTAAATGAGCAGTTCTTC.

This chain connects TRBV4-2 to TRBJ1-2, with 8 bases lining up with TRBD1. The germline V gene has CDR1 LGHNA and CDR2 YNFKEQ. Germline trimming cut 7 bases from V and 7 bases from J; bases unmatched to any gene: 8. The CDR3 is 13 residues long. The CDR3 sequence: CASTPDGTGGYTF. The CDR3 nucleotides read TGTGCCAGCACCCCGGACGGGACAGGTGGCTACACCTTC.

The V call is TRBV5-1, the J call TRBJ2-5; a weak D match, TRBD2 (6 bases). Germline CDR1 SGHRS, CDR2 YFSETQ. The length of the CDR3 is 15 residues. V was trimmed by 3 bases and J by 0 bases, leaving 12 bases between them. CDR3 region: CASSSTTRHQETQYF. In DNA, the CDR3 is TGCGCCAGCAGCTCAACGACTAGGCACCAAGAGACCCAGTACTTC. The whole variable domain, remainder taken from reference TRBV5-1 and TRBJ2-5, is KAGVTQTPRYLIKTRGQQVTLSCSPISGHRSVSWYQQTPGQGLQFLFEYFSETQRNKGNFPGRFSGRQFSNSRSEMNVSTLELGDSALYLCASSSTTRHQETQYFGPGTRLLVL.

The genes are TRBV5-4 and TRBJ2-3; 7 positions match TRBD2. The CDR3 is made up of 13 amino acids. V lost 0 bases to trimming and J lost 7 bases; unmatched junction nucleotides: 2. The germline gives CDR1 SGHNT, CDR2 YYREEE (reference sequence). The CDR3: CASSLGDYNTQYF. DNA for the CDR3: TGTGCCAGCAGCTTGGGGGACTACAATACGCAGTATTTT.

The rearrangement joins TRBV29-1 to TRBJ2-7, with 8 bases aligning to TRBD2. The CDR3 runs 13 residues. J was trimmed by 4 bases and V by 4 bases; bases with no gene match: 6. The germline V gene has CDR1 SQVTM and CDR2 ANQGSEA. CDR3 DNA sequence: TGCAGCGTTGTTACGGGAGGGGTGTACGAGCAGTACTTC. This gives the protein CSVVTGGVYEQYF.

On this clone itself: In the same sample, other DNA sequences code for this CDR3. The chain uses TRBV15 and TRBJ2-7; the D gene could be TRBD1 or TRBD2 (5 bases each). The V end was cut by 1 base, the J end by 2 bases, with 15 bases between. CDR1 LNHNV and CDR2 YYDKDF come from the germline V gene (reference sequence). This CDR3 comprises 16 residues. The chain's CDR3 is CATSRGPGTQTYEQYF. The CDR3 DNA is TGTGCCACCAGCAGAGGGCCCGGGACCCAGACCTACGAGCAGTACTTC. Full variable domain (missing parts from reference TRBV15 and TRBJ2-7): DAMVIQNPRYQVTQFGKPVTLSCSQTLNHNVMYWYQQKSSQAPKLLFHYYDKDFNNEADTPDNFQSRRPNTSFCFLDIRSPGLGDTAMYLCATSRGPGTQTYEQYFGPGTRLTVT.

The CDR3 DNA reads TGTGCCAGCAGCCGGGACAGCTATGGCTACACCTTC. Translating it yields CASSRDSYGYTF. This chain connects TRBV5-5 to TRBJ1-2; TRBD1 agrees at 7 bases. The CDR3 consists of 12 residues. V dropped 4 bases and J dropped 4; count of bases not matched to a gene: 1. Germline V CDR1 and CDR2: SGHKS, YYEKEE (reference sequence).

The genes are TRBV19 and TRBJ1-5; 10 bases agree with TRBD1. The CDR3 sequence is 14 residues long. Germline lookup yields CDR1 LNHDA and CDR2 SQIVND (reference sequence). With 3 bases clipped from V and 4 bases from J, the junction kept 0 bases outside the gene matches. CDR3: CASSMDRGNQPQHF. The DNA of the CDR3 is TGTGCCAGTAGTATGGACAGGGGGAATCAGCCCCAGCATTTT.

The J gene is TRBJ2-5, the V gene TRBV4-2, with 11 bases aligning to TRBD2. Germline V CDR1 and CDR2: LGHNA, YNFKEQ. V trimming: 1 base; J trimming: 5 bases; junction bases outside the gene matches: 12. The CDR3 runs to 18 residues. The CDR3, as DNA: TGTGCCAGCAGCCAAGCCGGGACTAGCGGAGGATCCGGGGAGACCCAGTACTTC. This sequence encodes CASSQAGTSGGSGETQYF.

The chain employs TRBV6-5 and TRBJ2-7, with TRBD2 matching over 7 bases. Germline V gene data show CDR1 as MNHEY and CDR2 as SVGAGI. V lost 5 bases and J lost 5; bases outside the gene matches: 6. This CDR3 comprises 13 residues. For the CDR3, the DNA is TGTGCCAGCAGTCCCTGGACTAGTAACGAGCAGTACTTC. This gives the protein CASSPWTSNEQYF.

The chain employs TRBV10-3 and TRBJ1-5, with 7 bases aligning to TRBD1. J was trimmed by 4 bases and V by 10 bases; bases with no gene match: 4. Germline CDR1 ENHRY, CDR2 SYGVKD. This CDR3 region has 12 residues. CDR3: CATGTANQPQHF. In DNA form, the CDR3 reads TGTGCCACCGGGACAGCGAATCAGCCCCAGCATTTT.

The genes are TRBV28 and TRBJ2-7; D not certain. This CDR3 is built from 10 residues. Germline V CDR1 and CDR2: MDHEN, SYDVKM. The germline V and J ends were trimmed by 3 bases and 5 bases, with 2 bases remaining between them. CDR3 bases: TGTGCCAGCAGTTTTAACGAGCAGTACTTC. Protein sequence: CASSFNEQYF.

The chain joins TRBV29-1 to TRBJ2-5; the D gene is possibly TRBD1 (6 bases). The V end lost 7 bases, the J end lost 2 bases, and 17 bases lay between the germline ends. The CDR3 loop spans 14 amino acids. Germline CDR1 is SQVTM and CDR2 is ANQGSEA. The CDR3 DNA sequence: TGCAGCGCTCCGACAGGCGGTGGGCAAGAGACCCAGTACTTC. Translated, it gives CSAPTGGGQETQYF.

The chain carries TRBV5-1 and TRBJ1-2, with 7 bases matching TRBD1. Per the germline V gene, CDR1 is SGHRS and CDR2 is YFSETQ. J gave up 8 bases and V 4 bases, and 11 bases lay outside the gene matches. CDR3 size: 14 residues. The CDR3 protein is CASSPDRARQGYTF. DNA of the CDR3: TGCGCCAGCAGCCCAGACAGGGCCCGGCAAGGCTACACCTTC.

The rearrangement joins TRBV4-1 to TRBJ2-3; D gene uncertain. Germline V gene data show CDR1 as MGHRA and CDR2 as YSYEKL. There are 13 residues in the CDR3. Trimming stripped 1 base from V and 3 bases from J, with 5 bases between. CDR3 in DNA: TGCGCCAGCAGCCAAGCCGGGACAGATACGCAGTATTTT. It translates to CASSQAGTDTQYF.

The gene calls are TRBV21-1 and TRBJ2-7. TRBV21-1 is a listed pseudogene. The CDR3 has 16 residues. The CDR3 DNA follows: TGTGCCAGCAGCGAACCGACGGGGCCAGATTCCTACGAGCAGTACTTC. It yields the protein CASSEPTGPDSYEQYF.

This clone appeared once. V is TRBV30 and J is TRBJ1-5; D gene ambiguous. The ends were cut back, 2 bases at V and 0 bases at J, with 8 bases in the middle. Germline CDR1 and CDR2: GTSNPN and SVGIG (reference sequence). The CDR3 is 14 residues long. The CDR3 spells CAWSTVNSNQPQHF. The CDR3 DNA reads TGTGCCTGGAGTACCGTAAATAGCAATCAGCCCCAGCATTTT.

The gene calls are TRBV5-4 and TRBJ1-1; tentative D call: TRBD1 (5 bases). Germline loops: CDR1 SGHNT, CDR2 YYREEE (reference sequence). CDR3 size: 13 residues. Deletions cut 2 bases from V and 7 bases from J, with 12 bases between. CDR3 sequence: CASSFWGGDEAFF. The CDR3 DNA reads TGTGCCAGCAGCTTTTGGGGGGGTGATGAAGCTTTCTTT.

With regard to this clone: This CDR3 is also generated by other DNA sequences in the sample. The chain couples TRBV15 to TRBJ1-1, with a weak D call TRBD1 (6 bases). The CDR3 consists of 14 residues. The V end lost 1 base, the J end lost 8 bases, and 14 bases lay between the germline ends. Germline V gene data show CDR1 as LNHNV and CDR2 as YYDKDF (reference sequence). The CDR3 DNA sequence: TGTGCCACCAGCAGAGTCTACAGGGCTGGCGAAGCTTTCTTT. This sequence encodes CATSRVYRAGEAFF.